One sample yielded the 20 T cell receptor beta chains listed below, sequenced in a study of blood T cell repertoires in COVID-19. Clones were sequenced by immunoSEQ multiplex PCR, and TCRdb holds only the in-frame ones, with some missing. The sample has over 100,000 clones, roughly 80% seen once. The sequencing input was peripheral blood. All receptors come from a woman aged 55-70 years with acute or convalescent COVID-19.

This clone was observed a handful of times. V and J are TRBV4-3 and TRBJ2-2; D is undetermined. The V gene lost 1 base and the J gene lost 1 base, with 7 bases spanning the gap. There are 15 residues in the CDR3. Germline V gene sequence: CDR1 LGHNA, CDR2 YSLEER. The CDR3 nucleotides are TGCGCCAGCAGCCAAGGACACTTGAACACCGGGGAGCTGTTTTTT. It yields the protein CASSQGHLNTGELFF.

V usage is TRBV5-1 and J usage is TRBJ1-2; 7 bases align to TRBD1. Germline V lookup: CDR1 SGHRS, CDR2 YFSETQ. The CDR3 extends over 16 amino acids. The trim removed 3 bases at V and 6 bases at J, leaving 14 bases unmatched. This CDR3 is CASSYNRGSQSNGYTF. The CDR3 nucleotides read TGCGCCAGCAGCTATAACAGGGGATCCCAGAGCAATGGCTACACCTTC.

The chain joins TRBV15 to TRBJ1-4; D gene ambiguous. This CDR3 region has 14 residues. From germline, CDR1 is LNHNV and CDR2 YYDKDF (reference sequence). Between the trimmed V and J ends, which lost 6 bases and 0 bases, there was a span of 8 bases. The CDR3 DNA is TGTGCCACCAGGCAGGTAGCAACTAATGAAAAACTGTTTTTT. It yields the protein CATRQVATNEKLFF.

A remark on this clone: No conserved phenylalanine or tryptophan is present at the end of the CDR3, so a read error is the likely explanation. No DNA is shown, since the ends of the CDR3 on it are uncertain; the CDR3 is the one TCRdb lists. The genes are TRBV20-1 and TRBJ2-7; the D segment call TRBD1 is taken from the table without a DNA check. Germline V gene sequence: CDR1 DFQATT, CDR2 SNEGSKA (reference sequence). 9 amino acids form the CDR3, both terminal residues included. The CDR3 sequence: CSAVGTDGL.

As to this clone: The sample carries other DNA sequences with the same CDR3. CDR3 loop: CASSELPNEKLFF. In DNA form, the CDR3 reads TGTGCCAGCAGTGAACTACCGAATGAAAAACTGTTTTTT. The chain joins TRBV6-1 to TRBJ1-4; no firm D call. The CDR3 contains 13 residues. Trimming left V 2 bases short and J 5 bases short, with 6 bases between. Germline values: CDR1 MNHNS, CDR2 SASEGT.

The J gene is TRBJ1-2, the V gene TRBV5-1; no clear D. Trimming removed 0 bases from V and 4 bases from J, with 10 bases in between. Germline values: CDR1 SGHRS, CDR2 YFSETQ. This CDR3 region has 14 residues. The CDR3 DNA is TGCGCCAGCAGCTTGGCAACTGGCGGCTATGGCTACACCTTC. It codes for CASSLATGGYGYTF.

This sequence joins TRBV18 and TRBJ1-4; D might be TRBD1 (6 bases). Germline V CDR1 and CDR2: KGHSH, LQKENI. Deletions cut 2 bases from V and 4 bases from J, with 17 bases between. The CDR3 is 17 residues long. The DNA of the CDR3 is TGTGCCAGCTCACCAAACCAAGTCAGGGGCGGTAATGAAAAACTGTTTTTT. Amino acid sequence: CASSPNQVRGGNEKLFF.

This chain links TRBV6-6 with TRBJ1-1; 8 bases match TRBD1. Trimming removed 8 bases from V and 6 bases from J; junction bases left unmatched: 5. Germline CDR1 is MNHNY and CDR2 is SVGAGI (reference sequence). The CDR3 contains 12 residues. The CDR3 protein is CASGQGAAEAFF. The CDR3 DNA reads TGTGCCAGCGGCCAGGGGGCGGCTGAAGCTTTCTTT.

V and J are TRBV7-6 and TRBJ2-7; 9 bases map to TRBD1. CDR1 is SGHVS and CDR2 is FNYEAQ in the germline V gene. Trimming at V came to 2 bases and at J to 2 bases, leaving 4 bases not matched to a gene. CDR3 length equals 15 residues. CDR3 in amino acids: CASSLRGQGPYEQYF. DNA for the CDR3: TGTGCCAGCAGCTTACGGGGACAGGGACCCTACGAGCAGTACTTC.

V gene TRBV6-1 combines with J gene TRBJ2-7, with D possibly matching TRBD1 (5 bases). CDR1 is MNHNS, CDR2 SASEGT, per germline. V lost 2 bases to trimming and J lost 7 bases, with 21 bases between them. The CDR3 has 16 residues. CDR3 nucleotide sequence: TGTGCCAGCAGTGAATCGGTTTTAAGGGGCGCCTGGGAGCAGTACTTC. It specifies CASSESVLRGAWEQYF.

This chain joins TRBV14 and TRBJ1-1; no definite D call. Trimming stripped 2 bases from V and 1 base from J, with 8 bases between. Germline V lookup: CDR1 SGHDN, CDR2 FVKESK. CDR3 length: 14 amino acids. CDR3 DNA sequence: TGTGCCAGCAGCCAAATGACAAGGAACACTGAAGCTTTCTTT. This codes for CASSQMTRNTEAFF.

The J gene is TRBJ2-2, the V gene TRBV7-8; 10 nucleotides line up with TRBD2. The CDR3 runs to 18 residues. The J segment lost 4 bases and the V segment lost 5 bases, leaving 13 bases of the junction unmatched. Germline V gives CDR1 SGHVS, CDR2 FQNEAQ. The CDR3 reads CASSAFYGQRGGTGELFF. CDR3 nucleotide sequence: TGTGCCAGCAGCGCCTTTTACGGTCAGCGGGGGGGCACCGGGGAGCTGTTTTTT.

This clone was observed once. The CDR3 DNA sequence: TGCGCCAGCACCCTAGCGGGGAACACCGGGGAGCTGTTTTTT. Translated: CASTLAGNTGELFF. The chain carries TRBV5-1 and TRBJ2-2; 8 bases match TRBD2. V lost 6 bases and J lost 1; bases outside the gene matches: 2. Germline V gene data show CDR1 as SGHRS and CDR2 as YFSETQ. This CDR3 region has 14 residues.

The rearrangement links TRBV10-2 to TRBJ1-1; a weak D match, TRBD1 (5 bases). The CDR3 is 16 residues long. CDR1 and CDR2 from the germline V gene are WSHSY and SAAADI. V lost 3 bases and J lost 4, with 18 bases in between. The CDR3 sequence: CASSDGGEEIGTEAFF. The DNA of the CDR3 is TGCGCCAGCAGTGATGGGGGGGAGGAAATAGGCACTGAAGCTTTCTTT.

This clone was seen only a few times. Additional DNA sequences in this sample encode the identical CDR3. The chain is built from TRBV29-1 and TRBJ1-2; 7 bases line up with TRBD1. Per germline, CDR1 SQVTM and CDR2 ANQGSEA. CDR3 length: 12 residues. J lost 4 bases, V lost 6 bases, and 5 bases had no gene match. The CDR3 DNA follows: TGCAGCGTGGCAGGGGGTTCCTATGGCTACACCTTC. This gives the protein CSVAGGSYGYTF.

The chain has TRBV28 and TRBJ2-2; D remains unclear. Trimming cost V 8 bases and J 6 bases, with 10 bases left between them. The CDR3 extends over 12 amino acids. Germline V lookup: CDR1 MDHEN, CDR2 SYDVKM. The CDR3 DNA reads as TGTGCCAGCGCCCTAGTCGCCGGGGAGCTGTTTTTT. This codes for CASALVAGELFF.

The chain carries TRBV18 and TRBJ2-1; 9 nucleotides align to TRBD2. Per the germline V gene, CDR1 is KGHSH and CDR2 is LQKENI. There are 16 residues in the CDR3. The V and J ends lost 0 bases and 5 bases, in that order; junction bases with no gene match: 5. The CDR3 loop reads CASSPPVAGANNEQFF. DNA for the CDR3: TGTGCCAGCTCACCACCGGTAGCGGGAGCAAACAATGAGCAGTTCTTC.

The chain has TRBV18 and TRBJ1-1; D gene unclear. Trimming cost V 1 base and J 1 base, with 7 bases left between them. CDR3 length equals 14 residues. The germline V gene encodes CDR1 KGHSH and CDR2 LQKENI. The CDR3 DNA reads as TGTGCCAGCTCACCACTAGCGGGGAACACTGAAGCTTTCTTT. Its protein is CASSPLAGNTEAFF.

This clone appeared a single time. The chain combines TRBV19 with TRBJ1-2; D is perhaps TRBD1 (6 bases). Germline-derived CDR1 and CDR2 are LNHDA and SQIVND (reference sequence). Trimming took off 4 bases at V and 3 bases at J, with 15 bases between the two ends. CDR3 length: 15 residues. Here the CDR3 reads CASSKEGKGDYGYTF. CDR3 DNA: TGTGCCAGTAGTAAAGAGGGGAAGGGGGACTATGGCTACACCTTC.

The J gene is TRBJ2-7, the V gene TRBV20-1; D is perhaps TRBD2 (5 bases). CDR1 DFQATT and CDR2 SNEGSKA come from the germline V gene (reference sequence). CDR3 length equals 11 residues. The V end was cut by 6 bases, the J end by 6 bases, with 12 bases between. The CDR3, as DNA: TGCAGTGCCATACTAGGACCCGAGCAGTACTTC. Encoded protein: CSAILGPEQYF.